This TCR beta chain was obtained from a study of shared clonotypes between healthy human individuals. In the study overall: Three plates each covered CD4 naive and memory; CD8 naive two, CD8 memory one. Study-level points and caveats: As a rule, naive subsets had a larger estimated richness than memory subsets.

Sorted subsets were amplified in replicate PCRs using about 210 ng DNA, 30,000 to 35,000 T cell genomes. TCRdb's table, derived via immunoSEQ multiplex PCR, lists solely in-frame clones and lacks some. The sample holds 950,000 to 1,300,000 clones, more than 65% seen once. Regarding this clone: As yet, its antigen is unknown.

Healthy HIV-negative adults with no recent acute infections or vaccinations were recruited as donors. Germline assignment: CDR1 SGHTA and CDR2 FQGNSA. CDR3 length equals 14 residues. The trim removed 4 bases at V and 6 bases at J, leaving 6 bases unmatched. This sequence joins TRBV7-2 and TRBJ2-7; TRBD1 matches 10 bases. Source material: memory CD4+ T cells sorted from blood. Subset denoted: CD45RA-negative fraction. This sequence originates from a man aged 18-30 years in good health. This CDR3 reads CASSSRQGAGEQYF. The CDR3 bases are TGTGCCAGCAGCTCCCGACAGGGGGCCGGCGAGCAGTACTTC.